This TCR beta chain was captured by sequencing in a study of blood T cells in healthy people across ages. Study-wide points: PBMCs were not sorted, which prevented a conclusive comparison of naive versus antigen-experienced cells.

A few counts support this clonotype. What it recognizes is unknown. Germline-derived CDR1 and CDR2 are DFQATT and SNEGSKA (reference sequence). Trimming left V 1 base short and J 9 bases short, with 16 bases between. There are 14 residues in the CDR3. It was with a sample-barcoded 5' primer and a J-beta primer mix that a second PCR of about 6 to 12 cycles was run. All samples yielded 2.5 million or more CDR3-containing paired-end reads. One entry per CDR3 protein results from TCRdb running MiXCR on the 5' RACE reads. Of roughly 800,000 distinct CDR3 sequences in the sample, 58% were seen once. This clonotype was sampled from a man aged 25-40 years in good health. The gene calls are TRBV20-1 and TRBJ2-1; D possibly corresponds to TRBD2 (5 bases). Sequenced: blood. CDR3 in DNA: TGCAGTGCTAGAGGGGTAGTGAGGGTCAGTGAGCAGTTCTTC. It translates to CSARGVVRVSEQFF.